This TCR beta chain was captured by sequencing in a study of T cell responses to AZD1222 COVID-19 vaccine. Measured with immunoSEQ multiplex PCR; TCRdb has only the in-frame clones, and not every one. The sample yields tens of thousands of clones, about 85% seen once. The germline CDR1 and CDR2 sequences are DFQATT and SNEGSKA (reference sequence). V lost 6 bases and J 7 bases, leaving 12 bases between the germline ends. This CDR3 comprises 11 residues. This receptor was identified in an adult in good health. Sequenced material: peripheral blood, taken on day 0 of AZD1222 vaccination. The genes are TRBV20-1 and TRBJ1-2, with a tentative D call TRBD1 (5 bases). Here the CDR3 reads CSAPGGSGYTF. DNA of the CDR3: TGCAGTGCCCCGGGGGGGAGTGGCTACACCTTC.